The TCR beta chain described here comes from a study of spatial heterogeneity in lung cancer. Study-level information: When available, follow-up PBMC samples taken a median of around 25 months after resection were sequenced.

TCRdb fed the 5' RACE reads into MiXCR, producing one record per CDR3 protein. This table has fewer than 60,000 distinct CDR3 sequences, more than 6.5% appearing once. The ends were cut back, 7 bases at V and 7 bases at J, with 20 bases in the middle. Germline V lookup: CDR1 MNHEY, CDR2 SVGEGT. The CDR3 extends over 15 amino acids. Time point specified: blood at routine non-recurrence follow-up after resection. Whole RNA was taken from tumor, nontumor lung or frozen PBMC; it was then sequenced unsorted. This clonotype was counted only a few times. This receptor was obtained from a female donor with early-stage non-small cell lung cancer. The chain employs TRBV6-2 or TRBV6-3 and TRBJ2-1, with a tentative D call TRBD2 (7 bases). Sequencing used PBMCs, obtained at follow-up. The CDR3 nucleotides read TGTGCCAGCACTCCCCCGGGGGGCGCGGGTAATGAGCAGTTCTTC. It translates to CASTPPGGAGNEQFF.